This entry concerns a single T cell receptor (beta chain). The protocol was immunoSEQ multiplex PCR, while the TCRdb copy is restricted to in-frame clones and leaves out a portion. The data hold fewer than 400,000 clones, with around 80% observed a single time. These data are taken from a study of blood T cell repertoires in COVID-19. CDR3 size: 16 residues. Trimming cost V 2 bases and J 2 bases, with 13 bases left between them. Per germline, CDR1 SNHLY and CDR2 FYNNEI. Sequencing was performed on peripheral blood. This clonotype was obtained from a man between 25 and 39 years old with active or convalescent COVID-19. The rearrangement uses TRBV2 and TRBJ1-5, with D unresolved. The CDR3 is CASSELRNKGNQPQHF. The CDR3 DNA reads TGTGCCAGCAGTGAATTGAGGAATAAAGGCAATCAGCCCCAGCATTTT.